This T cell receptor beta chain was recovered during a study of CXCR3-negative and CXCR3-positive naive CD8 T cells (dated by TCRdb to between 2018 and 2021). Broadly, across the study: In total, some 150 million TRB reads were obtained, which works out to roughly 1.5 +/- 0.3 million reads per library. Diversity and physicochemical repertoire analyses covered around 10 donors pooled from two independent experiments. Naive subsets from 5 donors and memory cells from 3 donors were included in the TRBV-TRBJ cluster analysis. Paper-wide results and their limitations: Compared with CXCR3-negative naive cells, CXCR3-positive naive cells had TRB CDR3s with higher hydrophobicity (lower Kidera factor 4), lower energy, and higher strength and volume indices. Both naive subsets had comparably high repertoire diversity, while memory CD8+ T cells had much lower repertoire diversity. TRBV-TRBJ usage was similar between naive CXCR3-negative and CXCR3-positive cells from the same donor, while memory cells showed distinct patterns. CXCR3 expression partially decreased after cryopreservation, so most assays used freshly isolated PBMCs. Because surface CD5, which has been linked to self-reactivity in mice, was comparable between naive subsets, TCR interaction strength was also inferred from TRB CDR3 physicochemical properties.

Concerning this clonotype itself: Its cognate antigen has yet to be identified.

The data were produced on a NextSeq 550. The Human TCR Profiling Kit (MiLaboratory) was used to prepare UMI-labeled 5' RACE TRB cDNA libraries. cDNA synthesis used the entire amount of extracted RNA, and PCR amplification then used the entire amount of cDNA produced. The libraries were made side by side, with each library going through the same number of PCR cycles. The paper's processing steps were these. With a minimum of two reads required per UMI, MIGEC and MiXCR pulled out about 49,000 +/- 11,000 unique UMI-labeled TRB cDNA molecules from each library. Each library averaged about 37,000 +/- 9,700 functional in-frame TRB CDR3 nucleotide clonotypes without stop codons. After each sample was downsampled to 5000 UMI-labeled TRB molecules, VDJtools was used to calculate diversity metrics such as normalized Shannon-Wiener and Chao1. Clonotype-size-weighted physicochemical properties of the central five CDR3 residues (interaction energy, strength, volume and Kidera factor 4) were computed in VDJtools. The reads were reprocessed in TCRdb, with one entry per CDR3 protein sequence and no accompanying DNA. The V and J calls and clone size come from TCRdb's table, not from the authors' own analysis. This sample's table contains over 100,000 distinct CDR3 sequences. The ten largest make up 0.36% of the sample.

In the germline V gene, CDR1 corresponds to LGHNT and CDR2 to FRNRAP. From its cysteine to its phenylalanine, the CDR3 spans 15 amino acids. No nucleotide data were recorded. For each CD8+ T cell subset, flow sorting was done in triplicate, and some 300,000 cells per subset went directly into RLT lysis buffer. To exclude memory contaminants, naive CD8+ T cells were stringently defined as CD45RO-CCR7+CD27+CD95-. Peripheral blood mononuclear cells were isolated from buffy coats by standard density gradient centrifugation. Naive CXCR3-negative and CXCR3-positive CD8+ T cells were flow-sorted using a FACSAria III. Total RNA was extracted from sorted cells with an RNeasy Mini Kit.

The chain is assembled from TRBV12-5 and TRBJ2-1; TCRdb returns TRBD1, unconfirmable since there is no DNA. Sequences were obtained from naive CXCR3+ CD8+ T cells from blood. This sample's cell subset or site label indicates: CD45RO-CCR7+CD27+CD95- naive CD8+ T cells expressing CXCR3 (TNR3+). This clonotype originated in a human donor in good health. Some clones in this sample may be carry-over from other donors' samples. Here the CDR3 is given as CASPPWENSYNEQFF.